The source of this T cell receptor beta chain is a study of response to subunit inactivated influenza vaccine. Regarding the study as a whole: A suggestion made by the authors is that each seasonal influenza vaccination recruits few new T cells.

Concerning this clonotype: Its antigen is as yet unknown.

Each CDR3 protein gets one entry after TCRdb re-called the RT-PCR reads with MiXCR. The repertoire holds over 150,000 distinct CDR3 sequences, with approximately 12% as singletons. The germline V and J ends were trimmed by 2 bases and 5 bases, with 9 bases remaining between them. This CDR3 spans 13 amino acids. Germline CDR1 SGHVS, CDR2 FNYEAQ. This receptor was identified in a man between 50 and 69 years old who received an inactivated influenza vaccine. The sample here was CD8+ T cells sorted from PBMCs, taken around 25 months after vaccination. V gene TRBV7-6 combines with J gene TRBJ2-5; D uncertain. CDR3 region: CASSLHSRETQYF. In nucleotides, the CDR3 is TGTGCCAGCAGCTTACATTCCAGGGAGACCCAGTACTTC.